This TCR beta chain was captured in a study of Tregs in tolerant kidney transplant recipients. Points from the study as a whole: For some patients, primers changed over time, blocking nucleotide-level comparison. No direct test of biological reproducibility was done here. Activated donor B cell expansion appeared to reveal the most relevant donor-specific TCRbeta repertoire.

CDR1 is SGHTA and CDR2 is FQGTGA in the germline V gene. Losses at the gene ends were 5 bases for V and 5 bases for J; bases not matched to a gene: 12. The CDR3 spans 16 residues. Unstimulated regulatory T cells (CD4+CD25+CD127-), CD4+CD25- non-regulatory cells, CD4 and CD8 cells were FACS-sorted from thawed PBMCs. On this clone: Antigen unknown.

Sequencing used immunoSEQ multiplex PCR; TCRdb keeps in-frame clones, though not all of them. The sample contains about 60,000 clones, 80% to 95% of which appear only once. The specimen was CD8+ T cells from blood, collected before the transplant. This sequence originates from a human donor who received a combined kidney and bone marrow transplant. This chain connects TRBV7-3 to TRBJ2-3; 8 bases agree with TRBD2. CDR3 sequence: CASSPGPAGDLDTQYF. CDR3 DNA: TGTGCCAGCAGCCCAGGTCCAGCGGGAGATCTAGATACGCAGTATTTT.